This T cell receptor beta chain was profiled in a study of T-cell memory formation after mild COVID-19. Background on the study: TCR clustering was largely donor specific.

Study-level points and caveats: In pre-infection memory, a portion of responding clones appeared, which suggested that cross-reactive memory joined. The authors left the SARS-CoV-2 specificity of second-wave clones peaking on day 37 unconfirmed. Whereas later expanders leaned CD4+, clones contracting day 15 to 85 showed a balanced CD4/CD8 makeup.

V gave up 2 bases and J gave up 1 base, with 3 bases separating them. There are 14 residues in the CDR3. The germline gives CDR1 MNHEY, CDR2 SVGAGI. This clonotype was seen a few times. Its antigen is unidentified. TCRdb re-called the 5' RACE reads through MiXCR, storing one row per CDR3 protein. The data hold 310,000 or so distinct CDR3 sequences, with around a sixth observed a single time. This sequence originates from a man in his late teens or twenties who had mild COVID-19 (a few samples of this study predate the infection). Cell type and time point are not known. The V and J genes are TRBV6-5 and TRBJ1-6, with unresolved D. The sequencing input was PBMCs or a T cell subset sorted from them (not recorded which). The CDR3 DNA reads as TGTGCCAGCAGTTACCAGTCCTATAATTCACCCCTCCACTTT. Protein: CASSYQSYNSPLHF.